Listed here are 10 T cell receptor beta chains from one sample, sequenced in a study of beta chain features in type 1 diabetes. Investigators reverse transcribed all isolated RNA, so they sequenced expressed TCRB transcripts. TCRdb's copy holds only in-frame clones and misses some; the assay was immunoSEQ multiplex PCR. The data contain about 620,000 clones, about a sixth of them singletons. Input material: naive CD4+ T cells from blood. Receptor source: a man between 18 and 29 years old in good health.

This clone showed up just a few times. This chain joins TRBV27 and TRBJ2-7; tentative D call: TRBD1 (6 bases). V lost 2 bases and J lost 2, with 16 bases in between. The CDR3 consists of 16 residues. Germline V gene sequence: CDR1 MNHEY, CDR2 SMNVEV (reference sequence). The CDR3 region is CASSLDGRGGTYEQYF. The CDR3 nucleotides are TGTGCCAGCAGTTTAGACGGCAGGGGCGGCACCTACGAGCAGTACTTC.

This clone was picked up a small number of times. The genes are TRBV4-1 and TRBJ2-4; D unresolved. The CDR3 is 14 residues long. In germline, CDR1 is MGHRA, CDR2 YSYEKL. V was pared by 0 bases and J by 6 bases, with 9 bases between. CDR3 sequence reads: CASSQEGLGNIQYF. DNA of the CDR3: TGCGCCAGCAGCCAAGAGGGCTTGGGAAACATTCAGTACTTC.

The rearrangement links TRBV10-3 to TRBJ2-2; D remains ambiguous. The CDR3 runs 16 residues. The V end lost 3 bases, the J end lost 2 bases, and 13 bases lay between the germline ends. Germline-derived CDR1 and CDR2 are ENHRY and SYGVKD. The CDR3 DNA is TGTGCCATCAGTGAAGGACCCAGTGGTAACACCGGGGAGCTGTTTTTT. Its translation: CAISEGPSGNTGELFF.

The rearrangement links TRBV4-1 to TRBJ2-2, with D possibly TRBD2 on 6 matching bases. The CDR3 runs to 14 residues. V was clipped by 4 bases and J by 7 bases, with 13 bases between them. CDR1 MGHRA and CDR2 YSYEKL come from the germline V gene. The CDR3 nucleotides read TGCGCCAGCAGCCCCCTGGGGGGTGGCGGGGAGCTGTTTTTT. It encodes CASSPLGGGGELFF.

This clone was seen only once. V is TRBV7-3 and J is TRBJ1-6, with a possible D match to TRBD1 (6 bases). V was trimmed by 6 bases and J by 7 bases, leaving 13 bases between them. Germline lookup yields CDR1 SGHTA and CDR2 FQGTGA. The CDR3 contains 14 residues. The CDR3 sequence: CASSLVQGNSPLHF. As DNA, the CDR3 is TGTGCCAGCAGTCTCGTGCAGGGGAATTCACCCCTCCACTTT. The full variable domain, its missing parts supplied by reference TRBV7-3 and TRBJ1-6, is GAGVSQTPSNKVTEKGKYVELRCDPISGHTALYWYRQSLGQGPEFLIYFQGTGAADDSGLPNDRFFAVRPEGSVSTLKIQRTERGDSAVYLCASSLVQGNSPLHFGNGTRLTVT.

The V and J genes are TRBV5-1 and TRBJ2-1; D may be TRBD2 (6 bases). Per germline, CDR1 SGHRS and CDR2 YFSETQ. V was clipped by 4 bases and J by 4 bases, with 15 bases between them. The CDR3 covers 15 residues. The CDR3, as DNA: TGCGCCAGCAGCCCTGGGACTCCCACATACAATGAGCAGTTCTTC. As protein: CASSPGTPTYNEQFF.

This rearrangement joins TRBV7-9 to TRBJ1-1, with D possibly being TRBD1 (6 bases). CDR1 is SEHNR, CDR2 FQNEAQ, per germline (reference sequence). The CDR3 is made up of 15 amino acids. Trimming stripped 4 bases from V and 4 bases from J, with 16 bases between. DNA of the CDR3: TGTGCCAGCAGCTCCGGAACAGGGTTTAGCACTGAAGCTTTCTTT. It translates to CASSSGTGFSTEAFF.

This clone was counted a few times. The V gene is TRBV29-1, the J gene TRBJ1-1; a weak D match, TRBD1 (6 bases). This CDR3 contains 13 residues. The V gene's germline CDR1 is SQVTM and CDR2 ANQGSEA. Deletions cut 6 bases from V and 1 base from J, with 12 bases between. CDR3 sequence: CSVSRQENTEAFF. The CDR3 DNA reads TGCAGCGTATCCCGACAGGAGAACACTGAAGCTTTCTTT.

This clone was seen a few times. The chain couples TRBV7-2 to TRBJ2-7; tentative D call: TRBD1 (5 bases). Trimming removed 1 base at V and 2 bases at J, with 9 bases between. The germline V gene has CDR1 SGHTA and CDR2 FQGNSA. The CDR3 is 14 amino acids. The CDR3 sequence is CASSLGSGPYEQYF. The DNA of the CDR3 is TGTGCCAGCAGCTTAGGTTCAGGGCCCTACGAGCAGTACTTC.

This clone was seen a handful of times. One end of the junction fails to match germline, which may point to a read error. J is TRBJ1-1 and V is TRBV10-3; maybe TRBD1 (5 bases). In germline, CDR1 is ENHRY, CDR2 SYGVKD. The CDR3 has 14 amino acids. The CDR3, as DNA: TGTGCCATTAGTGTGGTTGGGGGTTCTTTAGAGGCTTTCTTT. It translates to CAISVVGGSLEAFF.